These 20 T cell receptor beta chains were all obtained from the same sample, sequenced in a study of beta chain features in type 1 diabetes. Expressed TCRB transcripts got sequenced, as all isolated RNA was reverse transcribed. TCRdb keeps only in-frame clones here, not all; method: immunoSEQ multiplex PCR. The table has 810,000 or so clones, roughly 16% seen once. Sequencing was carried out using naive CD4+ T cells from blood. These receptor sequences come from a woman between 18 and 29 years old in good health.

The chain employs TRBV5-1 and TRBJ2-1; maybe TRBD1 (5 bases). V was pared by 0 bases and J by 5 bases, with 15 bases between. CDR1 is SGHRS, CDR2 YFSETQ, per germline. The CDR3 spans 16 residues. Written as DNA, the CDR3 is TGCGCCAGCAGCTTGGGCCCTCTAGTGGGGCACAATGAGCAGTTCTTC. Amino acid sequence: CASSLGPLVGHNEQFF.

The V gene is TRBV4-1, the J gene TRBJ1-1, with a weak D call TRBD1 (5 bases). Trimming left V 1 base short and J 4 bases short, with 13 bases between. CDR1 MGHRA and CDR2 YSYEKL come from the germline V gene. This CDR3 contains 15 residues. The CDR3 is CASSQVFGGGTEAFF. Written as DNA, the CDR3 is TGCGCCAGCAGCCAAGTATTTGGTGGGGGCACTGAAGCTTTCTTT.

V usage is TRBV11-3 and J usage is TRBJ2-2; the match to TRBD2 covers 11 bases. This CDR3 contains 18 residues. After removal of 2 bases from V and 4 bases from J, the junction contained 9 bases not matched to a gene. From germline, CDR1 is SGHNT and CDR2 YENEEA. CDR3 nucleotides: TGTGCCAGCAGCTTATCCCCCCGACTAGCGGGAAGCACCGGGGAGCTGTTTTTT. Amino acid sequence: CASSLSPRLAGSTGELFF.

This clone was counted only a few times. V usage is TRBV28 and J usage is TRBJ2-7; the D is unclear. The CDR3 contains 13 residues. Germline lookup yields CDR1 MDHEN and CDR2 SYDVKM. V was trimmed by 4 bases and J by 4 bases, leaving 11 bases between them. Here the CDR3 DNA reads TGTGCCAGCAGTTCCACCGTTCCTTACGAGCAGTACTTC. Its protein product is CASSSTVPYEQYF.

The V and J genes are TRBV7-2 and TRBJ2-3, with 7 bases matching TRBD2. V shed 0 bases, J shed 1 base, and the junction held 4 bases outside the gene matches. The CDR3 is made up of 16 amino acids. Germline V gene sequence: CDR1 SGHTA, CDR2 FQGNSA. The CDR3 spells CASSLAGTTGTDTQYF. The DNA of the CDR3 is TGTGCCAGCAGCTTAGCGGGGACTACGGGCACAGATACGCAGTATTTT.

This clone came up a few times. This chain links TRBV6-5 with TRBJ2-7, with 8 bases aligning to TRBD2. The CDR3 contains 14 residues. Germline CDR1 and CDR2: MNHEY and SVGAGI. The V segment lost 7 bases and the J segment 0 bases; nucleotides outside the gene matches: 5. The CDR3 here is CASKLADFSYEQYF. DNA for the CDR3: TGTGCCAGCAAACTAGCGGACTTCTCCTACGAGCAGTACTTC.

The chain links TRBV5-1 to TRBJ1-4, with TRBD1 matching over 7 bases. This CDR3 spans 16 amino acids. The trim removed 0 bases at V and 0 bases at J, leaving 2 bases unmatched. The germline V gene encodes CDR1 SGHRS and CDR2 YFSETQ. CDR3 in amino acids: CASSLVGQATNEKLFF. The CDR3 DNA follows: TGCGCCAGCAGCTTGGTAGGACAGGCAACTAATGAAAAACTGTTTTTT.

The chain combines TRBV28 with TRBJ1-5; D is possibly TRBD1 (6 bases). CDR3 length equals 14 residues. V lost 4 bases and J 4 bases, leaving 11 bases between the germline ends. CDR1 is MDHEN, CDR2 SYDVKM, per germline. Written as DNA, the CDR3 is TGTGCCAGCAGTTCGGACAGCAAGAATCAGCCCCAGCATTTT. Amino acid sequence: CASSSDSKNQPQHF.

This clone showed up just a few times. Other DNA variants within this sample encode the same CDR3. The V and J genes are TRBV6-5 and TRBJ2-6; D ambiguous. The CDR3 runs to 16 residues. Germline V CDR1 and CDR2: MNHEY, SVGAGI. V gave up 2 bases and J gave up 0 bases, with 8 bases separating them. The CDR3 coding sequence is TGTGCCAGCAGTTACACACAGAGCTCTGGGGCCAACGTCCTGACTTTC. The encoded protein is CASSYTQSSGANVLTF.

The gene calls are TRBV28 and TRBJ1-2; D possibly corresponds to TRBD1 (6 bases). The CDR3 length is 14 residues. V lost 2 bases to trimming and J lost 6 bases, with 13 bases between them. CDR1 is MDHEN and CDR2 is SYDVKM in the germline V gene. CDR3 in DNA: TGTGCCAGCAGTTTACCAGGGGCAGGGAATGGCTACACCTTC. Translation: CASSLPGAGNGYTF.

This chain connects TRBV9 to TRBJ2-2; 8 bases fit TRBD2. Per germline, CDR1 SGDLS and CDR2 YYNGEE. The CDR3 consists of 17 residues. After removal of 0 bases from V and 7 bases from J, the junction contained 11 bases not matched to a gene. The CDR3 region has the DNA TGTGCCAGCAGCGTAGTGGGTAGCGGGAACTTTTTCGGGGAGCTGTTTTTT. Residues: CASSVVGSGNFFGELFF. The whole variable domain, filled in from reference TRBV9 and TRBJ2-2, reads DSGVTQTPKHLITATGQRVTLRCSPRSGDLSVYWYQQSLDQGLQFLIQYYNGEERAKGNILERFSAQQFPDLHSELNLSSLELGDSALYFCASSVVGSGNFFGELFFGEGSRLTVL.

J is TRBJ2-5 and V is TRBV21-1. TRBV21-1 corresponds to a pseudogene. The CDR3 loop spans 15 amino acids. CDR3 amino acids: CASSIPGQARVTQYF. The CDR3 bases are TGTGCCAGCAGCATACCGGGGCAGGCTCGGGTGACCCAGTACTTC.

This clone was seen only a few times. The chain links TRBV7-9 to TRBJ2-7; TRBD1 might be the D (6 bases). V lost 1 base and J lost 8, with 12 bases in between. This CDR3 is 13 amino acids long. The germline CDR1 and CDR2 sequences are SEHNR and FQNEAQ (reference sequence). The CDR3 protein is CASSLGTGSKQYF. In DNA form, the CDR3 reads TGTGCCAGCAGCTTAGGAACAGGGTCTAAGCAGTACTTC.

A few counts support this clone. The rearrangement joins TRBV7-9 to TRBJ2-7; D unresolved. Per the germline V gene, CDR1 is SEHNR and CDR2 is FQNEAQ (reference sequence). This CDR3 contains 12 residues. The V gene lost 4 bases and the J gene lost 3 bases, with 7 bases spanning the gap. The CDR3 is CASSSPGYEQYF. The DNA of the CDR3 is TGTGCCAGCAGCTCACCGGGCTACGAGCAGTACTTC.

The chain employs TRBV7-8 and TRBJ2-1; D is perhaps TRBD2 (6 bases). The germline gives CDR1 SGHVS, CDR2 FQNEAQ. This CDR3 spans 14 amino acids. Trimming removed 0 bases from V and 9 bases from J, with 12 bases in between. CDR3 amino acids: CASSLARTTSEQFF. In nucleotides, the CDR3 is TGTGCCAGCAGCTTAGCGCGGACTACGAGTGAGCAGTTCTTC. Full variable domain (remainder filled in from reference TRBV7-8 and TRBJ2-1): GAGVSQSPRYKVAKRGQDVALRCDPISGHVSLFWYQQALGQGPEFLTYFQNEAQLDKSGLPSDRFFAERPEGSVSTLKIQRTQQEDSAVYLCASSLARTTSEQFFGPGTRLTVL.

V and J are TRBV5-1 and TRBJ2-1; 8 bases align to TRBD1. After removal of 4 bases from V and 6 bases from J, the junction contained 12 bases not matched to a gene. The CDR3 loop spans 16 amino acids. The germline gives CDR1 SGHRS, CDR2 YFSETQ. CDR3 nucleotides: TGCGCCAGCAGCATCCAGGGGGCCGTACGTATCAATGAGCAGTTCTTC. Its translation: CASSIQGAVRINEQFF. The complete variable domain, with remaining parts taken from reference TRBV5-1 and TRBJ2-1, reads KAGVTQTPRYLIKTRGQQVTLSCSPISGHRSVSWYQQTPGQGLQFLFEYFSETQRNKGNFPGRFSGRQFSNSRSEMNVSTLELGDSALYLCASSIQGAVRINEQFFGPGTRLTVL.

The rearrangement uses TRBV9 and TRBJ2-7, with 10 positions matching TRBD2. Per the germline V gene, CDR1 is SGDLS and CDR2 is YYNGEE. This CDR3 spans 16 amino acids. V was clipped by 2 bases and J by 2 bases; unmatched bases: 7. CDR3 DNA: TGTGCCAGCAGCGTTGGATGGACTAGCGGTGCCTACGAGCAGTACTTC. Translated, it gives CASSVGWTSGAYEQYF. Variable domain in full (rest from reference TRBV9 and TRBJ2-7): DSGVTQTPKHLITATGQRVTLRCSPRSGDLSVYWYQQSLDQGLQFLIQYYNGEERAKGNILERFSAQQFPDLHSELNLSSLELGDSALYFCASSVGWTSGAYEQYFGPGTRLTVT.

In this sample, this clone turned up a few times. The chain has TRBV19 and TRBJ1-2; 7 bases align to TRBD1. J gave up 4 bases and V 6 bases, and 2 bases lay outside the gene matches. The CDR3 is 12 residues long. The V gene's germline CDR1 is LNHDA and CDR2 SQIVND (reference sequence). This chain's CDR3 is CASRDRVYGYTF. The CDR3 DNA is TGTGCCAGTAGAGACAGGGTCTATGGCTACACCTTC.

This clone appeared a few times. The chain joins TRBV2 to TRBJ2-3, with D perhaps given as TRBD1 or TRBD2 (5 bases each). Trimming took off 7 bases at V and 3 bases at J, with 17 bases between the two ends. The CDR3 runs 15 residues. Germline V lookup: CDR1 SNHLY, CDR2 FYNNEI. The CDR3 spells CASTGDREGTDTQYF. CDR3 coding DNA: TGTGCCAGCACTGGAGACAGAGAGGGGACAGATACGCAGTATTTT. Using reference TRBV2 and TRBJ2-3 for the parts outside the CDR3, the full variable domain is EPEVTQTPSHQVTQMGQEVILRCVPISNHLYFYWYRQILGQKVEFLVSFYNNEISEKSEIFDDQFSVERPDGSNFTLKIRSTKLEDSAMYFCASTGDREGTDTQYFGPGTRLTVL.

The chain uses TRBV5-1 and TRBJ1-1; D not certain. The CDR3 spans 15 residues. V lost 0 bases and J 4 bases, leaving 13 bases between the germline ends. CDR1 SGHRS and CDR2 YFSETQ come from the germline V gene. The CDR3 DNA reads TGCGCCAGCAGCTTGGCCGTCGGTGGGGTCACTGAAGCTTTCTTT. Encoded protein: CASSLAVGGVTEAFF.